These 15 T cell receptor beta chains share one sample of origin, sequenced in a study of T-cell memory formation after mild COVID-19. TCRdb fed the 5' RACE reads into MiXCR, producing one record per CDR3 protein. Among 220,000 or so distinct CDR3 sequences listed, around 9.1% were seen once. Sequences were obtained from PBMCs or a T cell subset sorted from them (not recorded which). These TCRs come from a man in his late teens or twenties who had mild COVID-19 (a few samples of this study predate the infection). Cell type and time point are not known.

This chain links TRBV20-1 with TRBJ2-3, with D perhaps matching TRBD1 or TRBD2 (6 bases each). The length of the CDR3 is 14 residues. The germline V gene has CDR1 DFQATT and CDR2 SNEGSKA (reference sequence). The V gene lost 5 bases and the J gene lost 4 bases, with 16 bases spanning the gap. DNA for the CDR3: TGCAGTGCTCCGAAGGGGGGCCTCGCAGATACGCAGTATTTT. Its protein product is CSAPKGGLADTQYF.

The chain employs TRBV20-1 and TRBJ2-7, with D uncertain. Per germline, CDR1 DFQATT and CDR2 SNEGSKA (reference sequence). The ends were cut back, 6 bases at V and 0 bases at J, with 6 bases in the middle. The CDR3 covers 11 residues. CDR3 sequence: CSASSSYEQYV. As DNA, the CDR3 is TGCAGTGCGAGTAGCTCCTACGAGCAGTACGTC.

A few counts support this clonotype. CDR3 DNA sequence: TGTGCCAGCAGCTTAACAATAACCGGGGAGCTGTTTTTT. Translating it yields CASSLTITGELFF. The chain combines TRBV7-8 with TRBJ2-2, with unresolved D. V lost 2 bases, J lost 5 bases, and 6 bases lay in between. The CDR3 extends over 13 amino acids. The V gene's germline CDR1 is SGHVS and CDR2 FQNEAQ.

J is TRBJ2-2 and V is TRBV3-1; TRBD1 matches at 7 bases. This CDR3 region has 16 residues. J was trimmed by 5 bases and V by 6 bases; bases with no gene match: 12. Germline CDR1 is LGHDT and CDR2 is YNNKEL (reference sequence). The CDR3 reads CASSRSDRDWTGELFF. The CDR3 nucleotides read TGTGCCAGCAGTCGGTCCGACAGGGATTGGACCGGGGAGCTGTTTTTT.

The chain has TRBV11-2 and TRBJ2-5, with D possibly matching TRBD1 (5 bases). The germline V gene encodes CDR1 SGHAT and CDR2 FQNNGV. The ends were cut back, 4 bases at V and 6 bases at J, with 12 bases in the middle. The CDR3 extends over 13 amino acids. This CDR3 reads CASSSGLQKTQYF. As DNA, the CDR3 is TGTGCCAGCAGCTCAGGGCTACAGAAGACCCAGTACTTC.

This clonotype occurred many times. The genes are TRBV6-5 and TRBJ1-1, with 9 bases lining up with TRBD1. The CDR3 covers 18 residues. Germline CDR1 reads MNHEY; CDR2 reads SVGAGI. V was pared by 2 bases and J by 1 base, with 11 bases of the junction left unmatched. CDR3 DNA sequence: TGTGCCAGCAGTTACCGACCCCCGGGACAGGGAACGAACACTGAAGCTTTCTTT. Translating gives CASSYRPPGQGTNTEAFF.

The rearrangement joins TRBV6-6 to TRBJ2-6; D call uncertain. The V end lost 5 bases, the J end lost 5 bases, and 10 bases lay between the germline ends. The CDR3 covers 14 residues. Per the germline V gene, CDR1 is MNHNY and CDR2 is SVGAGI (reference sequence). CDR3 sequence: CASSPLRRANVLTF. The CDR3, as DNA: TGTGCCAGCAGTCCCCTACGACGGGCCAACGTCCTGACTTTC.

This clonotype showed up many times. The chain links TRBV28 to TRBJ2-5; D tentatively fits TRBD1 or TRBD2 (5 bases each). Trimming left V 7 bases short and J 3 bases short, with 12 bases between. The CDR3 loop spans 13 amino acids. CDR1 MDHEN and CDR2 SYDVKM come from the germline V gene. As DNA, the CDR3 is TGTGCCAGCACCCTTGGGGGAAAAGAGACCCAGTACTTC. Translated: CASTLGGKETQYF. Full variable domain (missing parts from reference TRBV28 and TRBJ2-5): DVKVTQSSRYLVKRTGEKVFLECVQDMDHENMFWYRQDPGLGLRLIYFSYDVKMKEKGDIPEGYSVSREKKERFSLILESASTNQTSMYLCASTLGGKETQYFGPGTRLLVL.

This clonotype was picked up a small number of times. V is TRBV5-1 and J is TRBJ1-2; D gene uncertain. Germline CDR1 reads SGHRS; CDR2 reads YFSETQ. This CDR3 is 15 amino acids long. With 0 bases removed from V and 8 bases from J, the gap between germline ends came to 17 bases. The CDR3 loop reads CASSLETRGAGGYTF. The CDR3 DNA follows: TGCGCCAGCAGCTTGGAGACCAGAGGAGCCGGGGGCTACACCTTC.

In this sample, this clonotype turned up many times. The CDR3 region is CASSYYRQPQHF. The CDR3 region has the DNA TGTGCCAGCAGTTATTACCGGCAGCCCCAGCATTTT. The chain employs TRBV28 and TRBJ1-5; D remains ambiguous. Trimming pared 4 bases from V and 7 bases from J, leaving 8 bases between. CDR1 MDHEN and CDR2 SYDVKM come from the germline V gene. This CDR3 is built from 12 residues.

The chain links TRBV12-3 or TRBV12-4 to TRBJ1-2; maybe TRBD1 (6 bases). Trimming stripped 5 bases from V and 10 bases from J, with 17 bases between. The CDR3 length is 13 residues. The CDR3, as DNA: TGTGCCAGCAGTCCACCGGGACAACTAGCCTACACCTTC. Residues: CASSPPGQLAYTF.

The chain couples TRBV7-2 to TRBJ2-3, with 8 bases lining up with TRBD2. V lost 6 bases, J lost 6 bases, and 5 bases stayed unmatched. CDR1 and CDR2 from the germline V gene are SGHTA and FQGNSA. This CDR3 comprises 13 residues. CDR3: CASSSGLEDTQYF. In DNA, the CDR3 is TGTGCCAGCAGTTCGGGACTAGAGGATACGCAGTATTTT.

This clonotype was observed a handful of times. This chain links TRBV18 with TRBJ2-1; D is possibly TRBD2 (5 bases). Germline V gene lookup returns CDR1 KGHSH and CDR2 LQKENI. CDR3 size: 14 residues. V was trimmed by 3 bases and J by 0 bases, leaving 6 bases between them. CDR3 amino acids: CASSPRDSYNEQFF. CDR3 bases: TGTGCCAGCTCACCTCGGGACTCCTACAATGAGCAGTTCTTC.

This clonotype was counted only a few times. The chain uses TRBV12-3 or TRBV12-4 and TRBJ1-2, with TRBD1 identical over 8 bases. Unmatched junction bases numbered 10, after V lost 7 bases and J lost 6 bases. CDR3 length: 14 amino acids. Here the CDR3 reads CASTRSGQGHGYTF. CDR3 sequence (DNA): TGTGCCAGCACCCGATCCGGACAGGGACATGGCTACACCTTC.

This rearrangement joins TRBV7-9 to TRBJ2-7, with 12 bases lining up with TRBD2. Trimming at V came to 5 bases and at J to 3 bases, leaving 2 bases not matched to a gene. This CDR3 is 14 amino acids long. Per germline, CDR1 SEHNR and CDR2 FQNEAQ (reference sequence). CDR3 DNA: TGTGCCAGCAGCCTACTAGCGGGGGGCTACGAGCAGTACGTC. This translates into CASSLLAGGYEQYV.